A single sample is the source of the 23 T cell receptor beta chains below, sequenced in a study of cytomegalovirus exposure and HLA in healthy donors. 13 Jbeta primers and 60 Vbeta primers were used for the PCR. Here immunoSEQ multiplex PCR was the method, and the copy in TCRdb shows in-frame clones only, minus some. The repertoire includes approximately 130,000 clones, over 75% of them detected once, and around 1.2% sits in the top ten. Sequencing was done on a sample of PBMCs. These TCRs come from a man aged 50 to 59 in good health and CMV-seronegative.

J is TRBJ2-7 and V is TRBV6-5; 10 bases map to TRBD2. V trimming: 5 bases; J trimming: 1 base; junction bases outside the gene matches: 5. This CDR3 region has 15 residues. Germline loops: CDR1 MNHEY, CDR2 SVGAGI. The CDR3 loop is CASSKPSGSSYEQYF. CDR3 in DNA: TGTGCCAGCAGTAAACCTAGCGGGAGTTCCTACGAGCAGTACTTC.

This chain uses TRBV28 with TRBJ2-7; 7 bases line up with TRBD1. The germline V gene encodes CDR1 MDHEN and CDR2 SYDVKM. J gave up 3 bases and V 4 bases, and 6 bases lay outside the gene matches. The CDR3 has 14 amino acids. In DNA form, the CDR3 reads TGTGCCAGCAGTTCCTGGGACAGAAACTACGAGCAGTACTTC. Residues: CASSSWDRNYEQYF.

V gene TRBV29-1 combines with J gene TRBJ2-1; perhaps TRBD2 as D (6 bases). Deletions cut 4 bases from V and 3 bases from J, with 10 bases between. The CDR3 runs 13 residues. Germline V lookup: CDR1 SQVTM, CDR2 ANQGSEA. The CDR3 coding sequence is TGCAGCGTTGCCGGGAGAGTCTACAATGAGCAGTTCTTC. It translates to CSVAGRVYNEQFF.

This chain joins TRBV6-6 and TRBJ2-5; the match to TRBD2 covers 14 bases. The CDR3 is made up of 16 amino acids. V was pared by 6 bases and J by 4 bases, with 7 bases of the junction left unmatched. CDR1 MNHNY and CDR2 SVGAGI come from the germline V gene (reference sequence). The CDR3 region has the DNA TGTGCCAGCAGGGAGTACGGACTAGCGGGAGGAGAGACCCAGTACTTC. It yields the protein CASREYGLAGGETQYF.

This clone was counted once. The chain is built from TRBV28 and TRBJ2-1; 8 positions match TRBD2. Germline values: CDR1 MDHEN, CDR2 SYDVKM. V lost 9 bases to trimming and J lost 1 base; unmatched junction nucleotides: 8. This CDR3 is 15 amino acids long. The CDR3 sequence: CASTAGGPSYNEQFF. CDR3 bases: TGTGCCAGTACCGCGGGGGGCCCTTCCTACAATGAGCAGTTCTTC.

This chain links TRBV13 with TRBJ1-2; 8 bases are shared with TRBD1. Per the germline V gene, CDR1 is PRHDT and CDR2 is FYEKMQ (reference sequence). Losses at the gene ends were 5 bases for V and 10 bases for J; bases not matched to a gene: 9. CDR3 length equals 13 residues. CDR3 DNA sequence: TGTGCCAGCAGCCCAGGGCGGACAGGGCCCTACACCTTC. Amino acid sequence: CASSPGRTGPYTF.

The chain carries TRBV6-1 and TRBJ2-6; D uncertain. The germline V gene has CDR1 MNHNS and CDR2 SASEGT. V lost 1 base, J lost 0 bases, and 4 bases lay in between. The CDR3 loop spans 15 amino acids. As DNA, the CDR3 is TGTGCCAGCAGTGAAGGTCTCTCTGGGGCCAACGTCCTGACTTTC. This gives the protein CASSEGLSGANVLTF.

V gene TRBV25-1 combines with J gene TRBJ2-7, with a possible D match to TRBD2 (6 bases). Trimming shortened V by 4 bases and J by 5 bases, and 9 bases separated the two germline ends. The CDR3 is 12 residues long. CDR1 MGHDK and CDR2 SYGVNS come from the germline V gene. CDR3 amino acids: CASSGTGDEQYF. The CDR3 DNA is TGTGCCAGCAGTGGTACGGGGGACGAGCAGTACTTC.

J is TRBJ1-3 and V is TRBV5-1; 8 bases align to TRBD1. After removal of 3 bases from V and 4 bases from J, the junction contained 12 bases not matched to a gene. CDR3 length: 17 residues. In germline, CDR1 is SGHRS, CDR2 YFSETQ. CDR3 region: CASSSGRQGRLGNTIYF. The CDR3 nucleotides are TGCGCCAGCAGCTCGGGGCGACAGGGGCGATTAGGAAACACCATATATTTT.

The chain uses TRBV6-1 and TRBJ1-2; unclear D gene. V lost 5 bases and J 5 bases, leaving 15 bases between the germline ends. In germline, CDR1 is MNHNS, CDR2 SASEGT. The length of the CDR3 is 14 residues. The DNA of the CDR3 is TGTGCCAGCAGTTCCCAACCGGGGTTATATGGCTACACCTTC. This codes for CASSSQPGLYGYTF.

The sample holds a few counts of this clone. J is TRBJ2-7 and V is TRBV27; 8 bases map to TRBD2. CDR3 size: 14 residues. V shed 6 bases, J shed 9 bases, and the junction held 13 bases outside the gene matches. The germline V gene has CDR1 MNHEY and CDR2 SMNVEV (reference sequence). The CDR3 coding sequence is TGTGCCAGCAGCCCAGCGGTGACTAGCGTATTGCAGTACTTC. Translation gives CASSPAVTSVLQYF.

This chain connects TRBV29-1 to TRBJ2-2, with 11 bases that match TRBD2. V shed 3 bases, J shed 7 bases, and the junction held 7 bases outside the gene matches. Germline loops: CDR1 SQVTM, CDR2 ANQGSEA. The CDR3 is 15 residues long. The CDR3 loop reads CSVEASGRLGGELFF. In DNA form, the CDR3 reads TGCAGCGTTGAGGCTAGCGGGAGGTTGGGCGGGGAGCTGTTTTTT.

V is TRBV14 and J is TRBJ2-7; D may be TRBD2 (6 bases). CDR3 length equals 14 residues. V lost 4 bases to trimming and J lost 3 bases, with 13 bases between them. CDR1 and CDR2 (germline): SGHDN, FVKESK. The CDR3 loop is CASSPPVGGYEQYF. CDR3 DNA: TGTGCCAGCAGCCCTCCCGTGGGGGGCTACGAGCAGTACTTC.

This rearrangement joins TRBV19 to TRBJ1-4; TRBD1 aligns across 7 bases. The germline V gene encodes CDR1 LNHDA and CDR2 SQIVND (reference sequence). V dropped 8 bases and J dropped 5; count of bases not matched to a gene: 5. The CDR3 runs to 13 residues. The CDR3 DNA is TGTGCCAGTGGGGGACAGATCAATGAAAAACTGTTTTTT. It translates to CASGGQINEKLFF.

J is TRBJ2-1 and V is TRBV27, with 10 bases fitting TRBD2. Germline CDR1 is MNHEY and CDR2 is SMNVEV (reference sequence). The length of the CDR3 is 15 residues. With V trimmed by 5 bases and J by 4 bases, 5 bases remained unmatched. Here the CDR3 reads CASSVAGGPYNEQFF. The DNA for the CDR3 is TGTGCCAGCAGTGTAGCGGGAGGACCGTACAATGAGCAGTTCTTC.

The V call is TRBV27, the J call TRBJ1-1, with 7 bases that match TRBD1. Losses at the gene ends were 5 bases for V and 1 base for J; bases not matched to a gene: 7. Germline assignment: CDR1 MNHEY and CDR2 SMNVEV (reference sequence). CDR3 length equals 15 residues. Written as DNA, the CDR3 is TGTGCCAGCAGTAGAAAGGGACAGCCGAACACTGAAGCTTTCTTT. The encoded protein is CASSRKGQPNTEAFF.

The rearrangement links TRBV6-5 to TRBJ1-5; D may be TRBD1 (5 bases). V dropped 3 bases and J dropped 5 bases, with 14 bases sitting between them. The CDR3 is made up of 15 amino acids. The germline gives CDR1 MNHEY, CDR2 SVGAGI. The CDR3 DNA reads as TGTGCCAGCAGTTATAAGCAGGGTAGGGATCAGCCCCAGCATTTT. It encodes CASSYKQGRDQPQHF.

This chain joins TRBV6-5 and TRBJ1-1, with 11 bases matching TRBD1. CDR3 length equals 16 residues. Unmatched junction bases numbered 3, after V lost 2 bases and J lost 1 base. Germline V gives CDR1 MNHEY, CDR2 SVGAGI. The CDR3 sequence is CASSYGTGGKNTEAFF. CDR3 nucleotides: TGTGCCAGCAGTTACGGGACAGGGGGGAAGAACACTGAAGCTTTCTTT.

This clone was observed a few times. CDR3 bases: TGTGCTAGCGCACCATCCGGGACTAGCGGGGAGCTGTTTTTT. This gives the protein CASAPSGTSGELFF. This chain connects TRBV7-7 to TRBJ2-2; TRBD2 agrees at 8 bases. This CDR3 has 14 amino acids. Germline values: CDR1 SSHAT, CDR2 FNYEAQ (reference sequence). Complete variable domain (other parts from reference TRBV7-7 and TRBJ2-2): GAGVSQSPRYKVTKRGQDVTLRCDPISSHATLYWYQQALGQGPEFLTYFNYEAQPDKSGLPSDRFSAERPEGSISTLTIQRTEQRDSAMYRCASAPSGTSGELFFGEGSRLTVL.

V is TRBV29-1 and J is TRBJ2-7; D perhaps matches TRBD1 (5 bases). Germline CDR1 is SQVTM and CDR2 is ANQGSEA. The CDR3 length is 14 residues. V lost 0 bases and J 6 bases, leaving 15 bases between the germline ends. CDR3 residues: CSVEEKSKGREQYF. CDR3 nucleotides: TGCAGCGTTGAAGAGAAAAGTAAGGGGCGCGAGCAGTACTTC.

This sequence joins TRBV9 and TRBJ2-2; D may be TRBD2 (6 bases). This CDR3 contains 16 residues. Germline lookup yields CDR1 SGDLS and CDR2 YYNGEE. Trimming cost V 0 bases and J 4 bases, with 13 bases left between them. CDR3 sequence reads: CASSVARDLPTGELFF. For the CDR3, the DNA is TGTGCCAGCAGCGTAGCTAGGGACTTACCCACCGGGGAGCTGTTTTTT.

This clone was seen more than once but under ten times. The chain has TRBV5-1 and TRBJ1-5; a weak D match, TRBD1 (6 bases). The CDR3 runs to 15 residues. V shed 4 bases and J shed 1 base, with 12 bases lying between them. The germline V gene encodes CDR1 SGHRS and CDR2 YFSETQ. CDR3 loop: CASSKTTGSNQPQHF. CDR3 nucleotides: TGCGCCAGCAGCAAAACGACAGGAAGCAATCAGCCCCAGCATTTT.

This sequence joins TRBV11-2 and TRBJ2-7, with TRBD1 matching 8 bases. The CDR3 is 15 residues long. Germline V CDR1 and CDR2: SGHAT, FQNNGV. The ends lost 3 bases at V and 4 bases at J; junction bases unmatched: 8. CDR3 residues: CASSLNPGQDYEQYF. CDR3 sequence (DNA): TGTGCCAGCAGCTTGAATCCGGGACAGGATTACGAGCAGTACTTC.